These 4 T cell receptor beta chains were sequenced from one sample in a study of cytomegalovirus exposure and HLA in healthy donors (dated by TCRdb to about 2017). The library was made by the immunoSEQ multiplex PCR assay. Here the immuneACCESS table is served through TCRdb, limited to in-frame sequences with V and J called. Missing clones are a known gap in these copies; in checked studies unresolved V genes cover under half, and the rest lacks a known reason. The sample contains approximately 100,000 clones, approximately 93% of them found a single time. About 1.1% of the sample goes to the ten largest clones. The sample taken for sequencing was PBMCs. These TCRs come from a woman between 25 and 40 years old in good health and CMV-seropositive.

The V and J genes are TRBV7-2 and TRBJ1-2; 10 nucleotides align to TRBD1. V lost 2 bases to trimming and J lost 4 bases; unmatched junction nucleotides: 10. The CDR3 is made up of 17 amino acids. Germline CDR1 SGHTA, CDR2 FQGNSA. As DNA, the CDR3 is TGTGCCAGCAGCTTACCTCGACAGGGGGCGATAGCCTATGGCTACACCTTC. Translation: CASSLPRQGAIAYGYTF. The full variable domain, completed using reference TRBV7-2 and TRBJ1-2, is GAGVSQSPSNKVTEKGKDVELRCDPISGHTALYWYRQSLGQGLEFLIYFQGNSAPDKSGLPSDRFSAERTGGSVSTLTIQRTQQEDSAVYLCASSLPRQGAIAYGYTFGSGTRLTVV.

This chain connects TRBV27 to TRBJ2-3; TRBD2 agrees at 10 bases. V shed 3 bases, J shed 5 bases, and the junction held 5 bases outside the gene matches. The CDR3 sequence is 15 residues long. CDR1 and CDR2 (germline): MNHEY, SMNVEV (reference sequence). In nucleotides, the CDR3 is TGTGCCAGCAGTTTGACTAGCGGGTCGGGAGATACGCAGTATTTT. It yields the protein CASSLTSGSGDTQYF.

J is TRBJ2-1 and V is TRBV7-5; TRBD2 was called by the table and not checked on the DNA. TRBV7-5 is assigned pseudogene status. The CDR3 is 17 residues long. The CDR3 region is CARSLMASGRALDEQFF. Written as DNA, the CDR3 is TGTGCCAGAAGCTTAATGGCTAGCGGGAGGGCCCTCGATGAGCAGTTCTTC.

The chain recombines TRBV7-2 with TRBJ2-7, with 8 bases fitting TRBD2. The germline gives CDR1 SGHTA, CDR2 FQGNSA. V lost 5 bases, J lost 6 bases, and 9 bases stayed unmatched. The CDR3 is 14 residues long. CDR3 sequence: CASSPGPGGREQYF. CDR3 nucleotide sequence: TGTGCCAGCAGCCCCGGACCGGGAGGGCGCGAGCAGTACTTC.